What follows are 32 T cell receptor beta chains derived from one specimen sequenced in a study of shared clonotypes between healthy human individuals. Here immunoSEQ multiplex PCR was the method, and the copy in TCRdb shows in-frame clones only, minus some. The sample yields some 2.1 million clones, approximately 95% seen once. CD45RO negativity and positive selection for CCR7 defined naive CD8 cells, a population that excluded terminally differentiated effector memory CD45RA+ cells. The material sequenced was naive CD8+ T cells sorted from blood. All receptors derive from a young man in good health.

The gene calls are TRBV29-1 and TRBJ1-4; 8 bases line up with TRBD1. This CDR3 contains 14 residues. Germline assignment: CDR1 SQVTM and CDR2 ANQGSEA. The V and J ends lost 6 bases and 6 bases, in that order; junction bases with no gene match: 9. CDR3 bases: TGCAGCGTCGTAATGACAGGGGTGGATGAAAAACTGTTTTTT. It translates to CSVVMTGVDEKLFF.

The V gene is TRBV4-3, the J gene TRBJ1-4, with 10 bases fitting TRBD1. With V trimmed by 0 bases and J by 4 bases, 5 bases remained unmatched. The CDR3 spans 17 residues. In germline, CDR1 is LGHNA, CDR2 YSLEER. The CDR3 coding sequence is TGCGCCAGCAGCCAAGACGGGACAGGGGTTAATAATGAAAAACTGTTTTTT. Protein sequence: CASSQDGTGVNNEKLFF.

The J gene is TRBJ2-5, the V gene TRBV7-2, with a possible D match to TRBD2 (5 bases). Trimming cost V 2 bases and J 0 bases, with 16 bases left between them. Germline assignment: CDR1 SGHTA and CDR2 FQGNSA. This CDR3 is built from 17 residues. The CDR3: CASSLLWTPTYQETQYF. The CDR3, as DNA: TGTGCCAGCAGCTTACTATGGACTCCGACGTACCAAGAGACCCAGTACTTC.

The genes are TRBV5-4 and TRBJ2-5; 9 nucleotides match TRBD1. J lost 5 bases, V lost 2 bases, and 7 bases had no gene match. CDR3 length: 15 residues. CDR1 and CDR2 (germline): SGHNT, YYREEE (reference sequence). CDR3 residues: CASSLTGTGWETQYF. CDR3 DNA: TGTGCCAGCAGCTTAACCGGGACAGGGTGGGAGACCCAGTACTTC.

The chain links TRBV5-6 to TRBJ1-2, with D possibly matching TRBD1 (6 bases). The ends were cut back, 5 bases at V and 4 bases at J, with 15 bases in the middle. This CDR3 has 14 residues. CDR1 is SGHDT, CDR2 YYEEEE, per germline. The CDR3 DNA reads TGTGCCAGCAGAGAAGTGGGGGGCCTCTATGGCTACACCTTC. Protein: CASREVGGLYGYTF.

Remarks on this clone: Other DNA sequences of this sample code for an identical CDR3. V gene TRBV4-1 combines with J gene TRBJ1-5; D gene uncertain. The CDR3 extends over 15 amino acids. Germline V gene data show CDR1 as MGHRA and CDR2 as YSYEKL. The germline V and J ends were trimmed by 2 bases and 1 base, with 9 bases remaining between them. As DNA, the CDR3 is TGCGCCAGCAGCCAACGATTGGGAAGCAATCAGCCCCAGCATTTT. Protein product: CASSQRLGSNQPQHF.

V gene TRBV28 combines with J gene TRBJ2-5, with 7 bases fitting TRBD1. This CDR3 contains 16 residues. Germline V gene data show CDR1 as MDHEN and CDR2 as SYDVKM. With V trimmed by 4 bases and J by 1 base, 9 bases remained unmatched. The CDR3 nucleotides read TGTGCCAGCAGTTCCCCATGGACAGGATCCCAAGAGACCCAGTACTTC. This encodes CASSSPWTGSQETQYF.

About this clone itself: Other nucleotide sequences in the sample specify the same CDR3. This sequence joins TRBV27 and TRBJ2-3, with no clear D. Germline V gives CDR1 MNHEY, CDR2 SMNVEV (reference sequence). This CDR3 spans 13 amino acids. V was clipped by 3 bases and J by 4 bases, with 8 bases between them. CDR3 sequence: CASSLAGPDTQYF. CDR3 DNA: TGTGCCAGCAGTTTGGCAGGTCCAGATACGCAGTATTTT.

Turning to this clone: This specimen includes other DNA sequences encoding the same CDR3. The chain joins TRBV5-4 to TRBJ2-3, with D unclear. Looked up from germline, CDR1 is SGHNT and CDR2 is YYREEE (reference sequence). Trimming took 0 bases from V and 6 from J, leaving 5 bases between them. The CDR3 consists of 12 residues. Here the CDR3 DNA reads TGTGCCAGCAGCTTGGTGGAGGATACGCAGTATTTT. It is translated as CASSLVEDTQYF. The complete variable domain, with remaining parts taken from reference TRBV5-4 and TRBJ2-3, reads ETGVTQSPTHLIKTRGQQVTLRCSSQSGHNTVSWYQQALGQGPQFIFQYYREEENGRGNFPPRFSGLQFPNYSSELNVNALELDDSALYLCASSLVEDTQYFGPGTRLTVL.

The rearrangement uses TRBV30 and TRBJ2-3; TRBD2 agrees at 9 bases. Germline CDR1 and CDR2: GTSNPN and SVGIG (reference sequence). V gave up 3 bases and J gave up 4 bases; unmatched junction bases: 8. This CDR3 has 15 amino acids. CDR3 sequence reads: CAWSAGGGPSDTQYF. In DNA, the CDR3 is TGTGCCTGGAGCGCGGGAGGGGGCCCTTCAGATACGCAGTATTTT.

The chain carries TRBV4-1 and TRBJ2-7, with D perhaps TRBD1 or TRBD2 (7 bases each). This CDR3 comprises 17 residues. CDR1 is MGHRA and CDR2 is YSYEKL in the germline V gene. The V and J ends lost 1 base and 6 bases respectively, with 22 bases between them. DNA for the CDR3: TGCGCCAGCAGCCAAGCGACAGGGTGGGGGACTATGGGCGAGCAGTACTTC. It codes for CASSQATGWGTMGEQYF.

Comment on this clone: Within the sample, other DNA sequences also encode this same CDR3. V usage is TRBV27 and J usage is TRBJ1-1; TRBD1 is a possible D gene (6 bases). Per germline, CDR1 MNHEY and CDR2 SMNVEV (reference sequence). The CDR3 runs to 13 residues. Trimming left V 4 bases short and J 1 base short, with 7 bases between. DNA for the CDR3: TGTGCCAGCAGTTGGGGACAGAACACTGAAGCTTTCTTT. This encodes CASSWGQNTEAFF.

The gene calls are TRBV4-2 and TRBJ2-7; 9 nucleotides align to TRBD1. Germline V CDR1 and CDR2: LGHNA, YNFKEQ. The CDR3 extends over 15 amino acids. V gave up 4 bases and J gave up 4 bases; unmatched junction bases: 8. In DNA form, the CDR3 reads TGTGCCAGCAGCCCTGGACAGGGGACGTCTTACGAGCAGTACTTC. Translation gives CASSPGQGTSYEQYF.

CDR3 loop: CASSHLDGRDGYTF. The CDR3 DNA is TGCGCCAGCAGCCACTTGGACGGACGAGACGGCTACACCTTC. This rearrangement joins TRBV4-1 to TRBJ1-2; D is unresolved. The germline gives CDR1 MGHRA, CDR2 YSYEKL. This CDR3 spans 14 amino acids. V lost 3 bases and J lost 8, with 16 bases in between.

The rearrangement uses TRBV27 and TRBJ2-7; D might be TRBD1 (6 bases). V was trimmed by 5 bases and J by 4 bases, leaving 12 bases between them. Germline CDR1 is MNHEY and CDR2 is SMNVEV (reference sequence). The CDR3 has 13 residues. CDR3 sequence: CASSPGVGYEQYF. Written as DNA, the CDR3 is TGTGCCAGCAGTCCAGGGGTTGGGTACGAGCAGTACTTC.

This clone is a singleton in its sample. The genes are TRBV5-1 and TRBJ2-5; D may be TRBD2 (7 bases). V lost 6 bases, J lost 1 base, and 16 bases lay in between. CDR3 length equals 15 residues. The germline CDR1 and CDR2 sequences are SGHRS and YFSETQ. The CDR3 sequence: CASTQGRGLQETQYF. In nucleotides, the CDR3 is TGCGCCAGCACCCAGGGGCGGGGGCTCCAAGAGACCCAGTACTTC. The full variable domain, completed using reference TRBV5-1 and TRBJ2-5, is KAGVTQTPRYLIKTRGQQVTLSCSPISGHRSVSWYQQTPGQGLQFLFEYFSETQRNKGNFPGRFSGRQFSNSRSEMNVSTLELGDSALYLCASTQGRGLQETQYFGPGTRLLVL.

This chain joins TRBV11-2 and TRBJ2-7; D not resolved. Germline V lookup: CDR1 SGHAT, CDR2 FQNNGV. The CDR3 is 18 residues long. V was trimmed by 3 bases and J by 2 bases, leaving 23 bases between them. For the CDR3, the DNA is TGTGCCAGCAGCTTGAGCCCCTTTAAAGAGGCCGTACCCTACGAGCAGTACTTC. Its translation is CASSLSPFKEAVPYEQYF.

The genes are TRBV15 and TRBJ2-1; D is unclear. The CDR3 contains 13 residues. Germline V gene sequence: CDR1 LNHNV, CDR2 YYDKDF (reference sequence). The ends were cut back, 0 bases at V and 6 bases at J, with 6 bases in the middle. CDR3 nucleotide sequence: TGTGCCACCAGCAGAGATCTGGTCAATGAGCAGTTCTTC. Its translation: CATSRDLVNEQFF.

The chain is built from TRBV6-5 and TRBJ2-4; D call uncertain. The CDR3 covers 13 residues. Trimming stripped 6 bases from V and 5 bases from J, with 11 bases between. Germline V CDR1 and CDR2: MNHEY, SVGAGI. The DNA of the CDR3 is TGTGCCAGCAGGCCGCGTGAGCAAAACATTCAGTACTTC. This encodes CASRPREQNIQYF.

The rearrangement links TRBV9 to TRBJ1-2, with 9 bases matching TRBD1. This CDR3 is built from 19 residues. Germline lookup yields CDR1 SGDLS and CDR2 YYNGEE. J gave up 8 bases and V 3 bases, and 23 bases lay outside the gene matches. The CDR3 DNA follows: TGTGCCAGCAGCGCCCACGTAGGGTTGGGGGGACAGGGTTTTTTCGGCTACACCTTC. Encoded protein: CASSAHVGLGGQGFFGYTF.

As regards this clone: Other DNA sequences in this specimen translate into the identical CDR3. The chain recombines TRBV28 with TRBJ2-5, with D possibly matching TRBD2 (5 bases). The CDR3 contains 13 residues. V dropped 6 bases and J dropped 2 bases, with 10 bases sitting between them. Germline-derived CDR1 and CDR2 are MDHEN and SYDVKM. The CDR3: CASSPGIQETQYF. The CDR3 nucleotides read TGTGCCAGCAGCCCCGGGATTCAAGAGACCCAGTACTTC.

The rearrangement joins TRBV5-4 to TRBJ1-2; possible D gene TRBD1, 6 bases. The CDR3 is 18 residues long. With 0 bases removed from V and 1 base from J, the gap between germline ends came to 19 bases. Germline loops: CDR1 SGHNT, CDR2 YYREEE (reference sequence). The CDR3 is CASSLALGGVLSNYGYTF. The CDR3 DNA sequence: TGTGCCAGCAGCTTGGCCTTGGGGGGCGTCCTGAGTAACTATGGCTACACCTTC.

J is TRBJ2-7 and V is TRBV19; D unresolved. Germline V lookup: CDR1 LNHDA, CDR2 SQIVND (reference sequence). V was trimmed by 3 bases and J by 3 bases, leaving 15 bases between them. The length of the CDR3 is 15 residues. The CDR3 here is CASSIDGYYYYEQYF. The CDR3 coding sequence is TGTGCCAGTAGTATCGATGGATACTACTACTACGAGCAGTACTTC.

The chain joins TRBV7-2 to TRBJ2-7; 7 positions match TRBD2. Germline CDR1 and CDR2: SGHTA and FQGNSA. The CDR3 consists of 15 residues. V lost 2 bases and J lost 5; bases outside the gene matches: 9. Here the CDR3 DNA reads TGTGCCAGCAGCTTACCAGGACTAGTCGACCACGAGCAGTACTTC. Amino acid sequence: CASSLPGLVDHEQYF.

V gene TRBV2 combines with J gene TRBJ2-1; D not resolved. With 3 bases removed from V and 0 bases from J, the gap between germline ends came to 9 bases. The CDR3 runs to 15 residues. CDR1 is SNHLY, CDR2 FYNNEI, per germline. DNA for the CDR3: TGTGCCAGCAGTGAGGACCATTACTCCTACAATGAGCAGTTCTTC. Encoded protein: CASSEDHYSYNEQFF.

The CDR3 sequence is CSVEVGYTF. Here the CDR3 DNA reads TGCAGCGTTGAGGTTGGCTACACCTTC. This rearrangement joins TRBV29-1 to TRBJ1-2; D remains unclear. Trimming cost V 3 bases and J 7 bases, with 3 bases left between them. The CDR3 runs 9 residues. Germline loops: CDR1 SQVTM, CDR2 ANQGSEA. The whole variable domain, filled in from reference TRBV29-1 and TRBJ1-2, reads SAVISQKPSRDICQRGTSLTIQCQVDSQVTMMFWYRQQPGQSLTLIATANQGSEATYESGFVIDKFPISRPNLTFSTLTVSNMSPEDSSIYLCSVEVGYTFGSGTRLTVV.

This clone was seen once. The V and J genes are TRBV28 and TRBJ1-6; D not certain. V was shortened by 3 bases and J by 0 bases, with 6 bases between the two germline ends. Looked up from germline, CDR1 is MDHEN and CDR2 is SYDVKM. This CDR3 region has 15 residues. The CDR3 DNA follows: TGTGCCAGCAGTTTCAGAAGCTCCTATAATTCACCCCTCCACTTT. Residues: CASSFRSSYNSPLHF.

This chain connects TRBV19 to TRBJ2-7, with 7 bases aligning to TRBD2. Germline values: CDR1 LNHDA, CDR2 SQIVND (reference sequence). V lost 3 bases and J lost 5; bases outside the gene matches: 10. The CDR3 runs to 15 residues. Here the CDR3 DNA reads TGTGCCAGTAGTATTGGGCCCGGGAGGCCCGACGAGCAGTACTTC. This sequence encodes CASSIGPGRPDEQYF.

The chain employs TRBV11-2 and TRBJ2-7; 7 bases are shared with TRBD1. This CDR3 has 15 residues. Trimming cost V 2 bases and J 0 bases; bases outside gene matches: 4. Germline V CDR1 and CDR2: SGHAT, FQNNGV. CDR3 loop: CASSLTRDSSYEQYF. The CDR3 DNA follows: TGTGCCAGCAGCTTAACCCGGGACAGCTCCTACGAGCAGTACTTC.

V usage is TRBV27 and J usage is TRBJ2-7; D may correspond to TRBD1 or TRBD2 (6 bases each). V gave up 0 bases and J gave up 7 bases, with 16 bases separating them. Germline CDR1 MNHEY, CDR2 SMNVEV (reference sequence). The CDR3 runs 15 residues. The CDR3 spells CASSLSSGGLWEQYF. In nucleotides, the CDR3 is TGTGCCAGCAGTTTATCGAGTGGGGGGCTCTGGGAGCAGTACTTC.

The chain is built from TRBV7-9 and TRBJ2-7; 7 bases align to TRBD1. Germline V CDR1 and CDR2: SEHNR, FQNEAQ (reference sequence). V lost 1 base to trimming and J lost 7 bases; unmatched junction nucleotides: 4. CDR3 size: 13 residues. CDR3 protein: CASSLGQGWEQYF. CDR3 in DNA: TGTGCCAGCAGCTTAGGACAGGGCTGGGAGCAGTACTTC.

Points on this clone: Other DNA sequences in this specimen translate into the identical CDR3. The V and J genes are TRBV9 and TRBJ1-1, with a tentative D call TRBD1 (5 bases). The CDR3 has 14 amino acids. The germline V and J ends were trimmed by 0 bases and 4 bases, with 10 bases remaining between them. Germline V gene data show CDR1 as SGDLS and CDR2 as YYNGEE. As DNA, the CDR3 is TGTGCCAGCAGCGTAGGTGGGGGTGGCACTGAAGCTTTCTTT. This encodes CASSVGGGGTEAFF.